The 15 T cell receptor beta chains given below trace back to one sample, sequenced in a study of shared clonotypes between healthy human individuals. Profiling relied on immunoSEQ multiplex PCR, and the TCRdb table lists in-frame clones only, not all of them. The data show about 820,000 clones, almost 95% seen once. Positively selected for CCR7, the CD45RO-negative cells used as naive CD8 cells excluded terminally differentiated effector memory CD45RA+ cells. Sequenced sample: naive CD8+ T cells sorted from blood. These receptors were collected from a young man in good health.

The chain uses TRBV10-1 and TRBJ2-7, with 7 positions matching TRBD2. J gave up 2 bases and V 6 bases, and 10 bases lay outside the gene matches. Germline CDR1 reads WNHNN; CDR2 reads SYGVQD (reference sequence). The CDR3 covers 15 residues. The CDR3 region has the DNA TGCGCCAGCAGCTCCCGACTAGCCGATACCTACGAGCAGTACTTC. As protein: CASSSRLADTYEQYF.

The CDR3 coding sequence is TGTGCCAGCAGCCCGACCTTAGGGGACAGGGCTACTTACGAGCAGTACTTC. It yields the protein CASSPTLGDRATYEQYF. The chain links TRBV7-9 to TRBJ2-7; 9 nucleotides line up with TRBD1. Unmatched junction bases numbered 15, after V lost 5 bases and J lost 4 bases. CDR3 size: 17 residues. Germline-derived CDR1 and CDR2 are SEHNR and FQNEAQ (reference sequence).

This chain joins TRBV25-1 and TRBJ2-6; TRBD1 matches at 7 bases. Germline CDR1 and CDR2: MGHDK and SYGVNS. CDR3 length: 18 residues. V lost 3 bases, J lost 4 bases, and 12 bases stayed unmatched. CDR3 sequence (DNA): TGTGCCAGCAGTGATGTTGACAGGGACAACACCGGGGCCAACGTCCTGACTTTC. It yields the protein CASSDVDRDNTGANVLTF. The full variable domain, with the rest looked up from reference TRBV25-1 and TRBJ2-6, is EADIYQTPRYLVIGTGKKITLECSQTMGHDKMYWYQQDPGMELHLIHYSYGVNSTEKGDLSSESTVSRIRTEHFPLTLESARPSHTSQYLCASSDVDRDNTGANVLTFGAGSRLTVL.

The chain has TRBV18 and TRBJ2-5, with no clear D. The CDR3 runs to 14 residues. Looked up from germline, CDR1 is KGHSH and CDR2 is LQKENI. Trimming shortened V by 3 bases and J by 7 bases, and 15 bases separated the two germline ends. The CDR3 DNA sequence: TGTGCCAGCTCACCCCAGACCAATAAGGGGACCCAGTACTTC. Protein product: CASSPQTNKGTQYF.

The chain's CDR3 is CASCNPAAVNEQFF. The DNA of the CDR3 is TGTGCCAGCTGTAACCCCGCGGCGGTAAATGAGCAGTTCTTC. The J gene is TRBJ2-1, the V gene TRBV6-5; unclear D gene. The CDR3 is made up of 14 amino acids. V was shortened by 8 bases and J by 7 bases, with 18 bases between the two germline ends. The V gene's germline CDR1 is MNHEY and CDR2 SVGAGI.

The rearrangement joins TRBV2 to TRBJ1-1; 9 nucleotides agree with TRBD1. The CDR3 spans 14 residues. The J segment lost 10 bases and the V segment lost 7 bases, leaving 13 bases of the junction unmatched. The germline V gene has CDR1 SNHLY and CDR2 FYNNEI. The CDR3 DNA sequence: TGTGCCAGCACTGGACAGGGGAGTGATCAAAGAGCTTTCTTT. Its translation: CASTGQGSDQRAFF.

This chain links TRBV7-9 with TRBJ2-7; the D is unclear. The CDR3 is 13 amino acids. The V end lost 3 bases, the J end lost 1 base, and 7 bases lay between the germline ends. CDR1 is SEHNR and CDR2 is FQNEAQ in the germline V gene (reference sequence). CDR3: CASSFVSSYEQYF. The CDR3 coding sequence is TGTGCCAGCAGCTTTGTATCATCCTACGAGCAGTACTTC.

This chain connects TRBV5-1 to TRBJ2-1, with TRBD1 as a possible D gene (7 bases). Germline CDR1 is SGHRS and CDR2 is YFSETQ. The V and J ends lost 3 bases and 0 bases respectively, with 22 bases between them. This CDR3 is built from 19 residues. CDR3 sequence reads: CASSSSDREDTASYNEQFF. The CDR3 DNA follows: TGCGCCAGCAGCTCTTCCGACAGGGAGGACACTGCCTCCTACAATGAGCAGTTCTTC.

This chain links TRBV7-8 with TRBJ2-7; 11 nucleotides match TRBD2. Germline assignment: CDR1 SGHVS and CDR2 FQNEAQ. J gave up 6 bases and V 1 base, and 8 bases lay outside the gene matches. This CDR3 has 16 amino acids. The DNA for the CDR3 is TGTGCCAGCAGCTTAGATCGCCTAGCGGGAGGTGGCGAGCAGTACTTC. Encoded protein: CASSLDRLAGGGEQYF.

In nucleotides, the CDR3 is TGTGCCAGCAGCACGACAGGGTTCACGGCGGGAGGTTCTCCCGGGGAGCTGTTTTTT. Translating gives CASSTTGFTAGGSPGELFF. The chain couples TRBV7-9 to TRBJ2-2; possibly TRBD2 for D (8 bases). Per the germline V gene, CDR1 is SEHNR and CDR2 is FQNEAQ (reference sequence). The CDR3 is 19 residues long. V was trimmed by 5 bases and J by 6 bases, leaving 28 bases between them.

The chain uses TRBV27 and TRBJ2-1; tentatively, D is TRBD2 (6 bases). This CDR3 has 13 amino acids. Trimming cost V 6 bases and J 16 bases, with 22 bases left between them. Germline V lookup: CDR1 MNHEY, CDR2 SMNVEV (reference sequence). This CDR3 is CASSHNSGTPDFF. The DNA for the CDR3 is TGTGCCAGCAGCCATAATTCCGGGACTCCAGATTTCTTC.

The chain employs TRBV27 and TRBJ2-1; 7 bases match TRBD1. The CDR3 sequence is 16 residues long. V lost 2 bases, J lost 2 bases, and 6 bases stayed unmatched. The V gene's germline CDR1 is MNHEY and CDR2 SMNVEV (reference sequence). The CDR3 DNA reads as TGTGCCAGCAGTTTACGACAGGGTACCCCCTACAATGAGCAGTTCTTC. Encoded protein: CASSLRQGTPYNEQFF.

The DNA of the CDR3 is TGTGCCAGTAGTATCGCTTGGGAGACCCAGTACTTC. Encoded protein: CASSIAWETQYF. The chain couples TRBV19 to TRBJ2-5; D uncertain. The CDR3 consists of 12 residues. The germline gives CDR1 LNHDA, CDR2 SQIVND (reference sequence). V lost 3 bases to trimming and J lost 5 bases, with 7 bases between them. Full variable domain (outside the CDR3, taken from reference TRBV19 and TRBJ2-5): DGGITQSPKYLFRKEGQNVTLSCEQNLNHDAMYWYRQDPGQGLRLIYYSQIVNDFQKGDIAEGYSVSREKKESFPLTVTSAQKNPTAFYLCASSIAWETQYFGPGTRLLVL.

The chain is built from TRBV6-1 and TRBJ2-1; D tentatively reads TRBD1 or TRBD2 (5 bases each). Per germline, CDR1 MNHNS and CDR2 SASEGT. This CDR3 is 16 amino acids long. Trimming cost V 3 bases and J 7 bases, with 19 bases left between them. DNA for the CDR3: TGTGCCAGCAGTGAGGTGTGGCAGGGAGTAAGGAATGAGCAGTTCTTC. This gives the protein CASSEVWQGVRNEQFF.

The genes are TRBV30 and TRBJ2-7; possible D gene TRBD1, 8 bases. This CDR3 has 14 amino acids. V lost 5 bases and J 1 base, leaving 15 bases between the germline ends. CDR1 is GTSNPN, CDR2 SVGIG, per germline (reference sequence). The CDR3 DNA sequence: TGTGCCTGGGACGACAGGGGAGGGTCCTACGAGCAGTACTTC. Its translation: CAWDDRGGSYEQYF.